The 29 T cell receptor beta chains listed next were all sequenced from one sample in a study of glioma-infiltrating T cells. Amplification of TCR alpha and beta CDR3 regions from RNA used iRepertoire nested multiplex PCR. TCRdb re-called the multiplex PCR reads with MiXCR, one entry per CDR3 protein. Of fewer than 90,000 distinct CDR3 sequences listed, around a quarter are singletons. The sequenced sample was glioma tissue, nonneoplastic brain tissue, or PBMCs (not recorded which). The source of these receptors is a human donor with low-grade glioma or glioblastoma, undergoing nonglioma brain surgery, or in good health (not recorded which).

The V call is TRBV6-8, the J call TRBJ1-1; 8 bases are shared with TRBD1. This CDR3 contains 15 residues. Germline assignment: CDR1 MNHGY and CDR2 SAAAGT. V was clipped by 7 bases and J by 1 base; unmatched bases: 8. The CDR3 here is CASTPGGEGNTEAFF. CDR3 sequence (DNA): TGTGCCAGCACCCCAGGGGGCGAGGGGAACACTGAAGCTTTCTTT.

The table lists this clonotype with many counts. The chain joins TRBV6-1 to TRBJ2-1; D assignment may be TRBD1 or TRBD2 (5 bases each). The V end lost 11 bases, the J end lost 8 bases, and 7 bases lay between the germline ends. CDR3 length equals 9 residues. CDR1 and CDR2 from the germline V gene are MNHNS and SASEGT. CDR3 in amino acids: CAGGDEQFF. The CDR3 region has the DNA TGTGCCGGGGGAGATGAGCAGTTCTTC.

The sample holds many counts of this clonotype. The rearrangement links TRBV4-1 to TRBJ1-1, with D possibly TRBD1 on 6 matching bases. Trimming removed 1 base from V and 11 bases from J, with 23 bases in between. The CDR3 loop spans 16 amino acids. CDR1 is MGHRA, CDR2 YSYEKL, per germline. The CDR3 reads CASSQAPFRGPLKAFF. CDR3 sequence (DNA): TGCGCCAGCAGCCAAGCTCCATTCAGGGGCCCCCTGAAGGCTTTCTTT.

Many counts were recorded for this clonotype. This chain joins TRBV20-1 and TRBJ2-7; weak D call: TRBD1 (5 bases). The ends were cut back, 6 bases at V and 1 base at J, with 16 bases in the middle. From germline, CDR1 is DFQATT and CDR2 SNEGSKA (reference sequence). The CDR3 totals 14 residues. The DNA of the CDR3 is TGCAGTGCCATAAGACCAGGGTGGTCCTACGAGCAGTACTTC. Encoded protein: CSAIRPGWSYEQYF.

The chain links TRBV3-1 to TRBJ2-7; 9 bases fit TRBD2. V lost 1 base, J lost 5 bases, and 6 bases stayed unmatched. This CDR3 comprises 15 residues. The germline CDR1 and CDR2 sequences are LGHDT and YNNKEL (reference sequence). CDR3 nucleotide sequence: TGTGCCAGCAGCCAAGTAGCGGGAGCGCCCCACGAGCAGTACTTC. Translation: CASSQVAGAPHEQYF.

The table lists this clonotype with many counts. The chain combines TRBV6-2 or TRBV6-3 with TRBJ1-6; the D gene is possibly TRBD1 (5 bases). Germline CDR1 and CDR2: MNHEY and SVGEGT. With 4 bases removed from V and 10 bases from J, the gap between germline ends came to 14 bases. CDR3 length: 14 amino acids. The CDR3 loop is CASSSGGAASPLHF. CDR3 bases: TGTGCCAGCAGTTCAGGAGGGGCGGCATCACCCCTCCACTTT.

The CDR3 DNA follows: TGTGCCAGCAAAGACAGGGGCGCGAACACCGGGGAGCTGTTTTTT. Translation: CASKDRGANTGELFF. The chain is built from TRBV11-1 and TRBJ2-2, with TRBD1 matching over 8 bases. The junction had 4 bases not matched to a gene; V was cut back by 7 bases and J by 0 bases. CDR3 size: 15 residues. Germline CDR1 is SGHAT and CDR2 is FQDESV (reference sequence).

This clonotype has at least ten counts. The chain joins TRBV7-9 to TRBJ2-7, with D possibly matching TRBD2 (6 bases). From germline, CDR1 is SEHNR and CDR2 FQNEAQ (reference sequence). This CDR3 spans 15 amino acids. The ends were cut back, 1 base at V and 3 bases at J, with 13 bases in the middle. The CDR3 DNA is TGTGCCAGCAGCTTAGAGGCTAGCGTCCTCTACGAGCAGTACTTC. Amino acid sequence: CASSLEASVLYEQYF. Based on the CDR3 plus reference TRBV7-9 and TRBJ2-7, the full variable domain is DTGVSQNPRHKITKRGQNVTFRCDPISEHNRLYWYRQTLGQGPEFLTYFQNEAQLEKSRLLSDRFSAERPKGSFSTLEIQRTEQGDSAMYLCASSLEASVLYEQYFGPGTRLTVT.

This clonotype was seen at least ten times. The V gene is TRBV3-1, the J gene TRBJ2-3; TRBD1 agrees at 10 bases. This CDR3 has 16 residues. Germline trimming cut 1 base from V and 3 bases from J; bases unmatched to any gene: 4. The germline gives CDR1 LGHDT, CDR2 YNNKEL (reference sequence). CDR3 coding DNA: TGTGCCAGCAGCCAAGCCGGGACAGGGGCGACAGATACGCAGTATTTT. It encodes CASSQAGTGATDTQYF.

This clonotype was found many times. J is TRBJ1-5 and V is TRBV7-8; the match to TRBD1 covers 8 bases. V trimming: 5 bases; J trimming: 5 bases; junction bases outside the gene matches: 11. The CDR3 extends over 16 amino acids. CDR1 is SGHVS and CDR2 is FQNEAQ in the germline V gene. CDR3 coding DNA: TGTGCCAGCAGCCCTCGAAGGACAGGGTCGTATCAGCCCCAGCATTTT. This translates into CASSPRRTGSYQPQHF.

This clonotype occurred many times. The chain combines TRBV20-1 with TRBJ1-3; D unclear. The CDR3 loop spans 16 amino acids. CDR1 and CDR2 (germline): DFQATT, SNEGSKA (reference sequence). Trimming pared 5 bases from V and 0 bases from J, leaving 17 bases between. DNA for the CDR3: TGCAGTGCTCCGAGACCTGACGGAATCTCTGGAAACACCATATATTTT. Encoded protein: CSAPRPDGISGNTIYF.

V and J are TRBV3-1 and TRBJ1-1, with D possibly being TRBD1 (5 bases). The germline CDR1 and CDR2 sequences are LGHDT and YNNKEL (reference sequence). The V end lost 7 bases, the J end lost 1 base, and 19 bases lay between the germline ends. The CDR3 consists of 16 residues. As DNA, the CDR3 is TGTGCCAGCACCCCTAGGGCAGGGAGGGCGAACACTGAAGCTTTCTTT. Its translation is CASTPRAGRANTEAFF.

This clonotype appeared once. The chain uses TRBV12-3 or TRBV12-4 and TRBJ2-5, with TRBD2 identical over 8 bases. The V and J ends lost 1 base and 1 base, in that order; junction bases with no gene match: 8. The CDR3 has 17 residues. CDR3 residues: CASSLDEIAGFQETQYF. The CDR3 coding sequence is TGTGCCAGCAGTTTAGACGAGATAGCGGGGTTCCAAGAGACCCAGTACTTC.

This clonotype occurred many times. The chain joins TRBV6-1 to TRBJ2-7; D is perhaps TRBD1 (6 bases). The V and J ends lost 2 bases and 3 bases respectively, with 14 bases between them. Germline V lookup: CDR1 MNHNS, CDR2 SASEGT. The CDR3 is 15 residues long. CDR3 region: CASSEKYREIYEQYF. The CDR3 DNA reads as TGTGCCAGCAGTGAAAAATACAGGGAAATCTACGAGCAGTACTTC.

A word on this clonotype: Given a much more abundant clone one base away, this may be a read error. The V gene is TRBV4-1, the J gene TRBJ2-7, with D tentatively TRBD2 (6 bases). This CDR3 comprises 14 residues. Germline assignment: CDR1 MGHRA and CDR2 YSYEKL. CDR3 in DNA: TGCGCCAGCAGCCCCCGGGACTCCCGCTACAAGCAGTACTTC. Encoded protein: CASSPRDSRYKQYF.

This clonotype has a count of ten or more. V usage is TRBV12-3 or TRBV12-4 and J usage is TRBJ2-7, with TRBD1 matching over 8 bases. Losses at the gene ends were 3 bases for V and 2 bases for J; bases not matched to a gene: 3. The length of the CDR3 is 14 residues. CDR3: CASSLGTGTYEQYF. Here the CDR3 DNA reads TGTGCCAGCAGTTTGGGGACAGGTACCTACGAGCAGTACTTC.

This clonotype was found many times. The chain has TRBV4-1 and TRBJ2-1, with D possibly matching TRBD1 (6 bases). The length of the CDR3 is 12 residues. Germline V gene data show CDR1 as MGHRA and CDR2 as YSYEKL. The ends were cut back, 2 bases at V and 13 bases at J, with 12 bases in the middle. CDR3 nucleotides: TGCGCCAGCAGCCAACCCAGGGGTTCCCAGTTCTTC. Protein sequence: CASSQPRGSQFF.

This clonotype was observed many times. V and J are TRBV11-1 and TRBJ2-1; D is ambiguous. Per the germline V gene, CDR1 is SGHAT and CDR2 is FQDESV (reference sequence). The CDR3 runs to 16 residues. Trimming removed 3 bases from V and 10 bases from J, with 22 bases in between. The CDR3 sequence is CASSFRPETPISEQFF. The DNA for the CDR3 is TGTGCCAGCAGCTTTAGGCCGGAGACCCCAATCAGCGAGCAGTTCTTC.

This clonotype was counted many times. This chain connects TRBV18 to TRBJ1-1, with 7 bases matching TRBD1. The CDR3 is made up of 16 amino acids. Germline lookup yields CDR1 KGHSH and CDR2 LQKENI. J gave up 0 bases and V 3 bases, and 7 bases lay outside the gene matches. CDR3 amino acids: CASSPGQPQMNTEAFF. The CDR3 bases are TGTGCCAGCTCACCGGGACAGCCCCAGATGAACACTGAAGCTTTCTTT.

This clonotype was picked up many times. This rearrangement joins TRBV7-2 to TRBJ2-1; D call uncertain. Trimming took 5 bases from V and 8 from J, leaving 10 bases between them. CDR3 length: 12 amino acids. Germline V lookup: CDR1 SGHTA, CDR2 FQGNSA. The chain's CDR3 is CASSPTVHEQFF. CDR3 bases: TGTGCCAGCAGCCCGACTGTGCATGAGCAGTTCTTC.

This clonotype appeared a few times. V and J are TRBV12-3 or TRBV12-4 and TRBJ2-5; 10 positions match TRBD1. V lost 3 bases and J lost 7; bases outside the gene matches: 8. This CDR3 region has 15 residues. The CDR3 loop is CASSFMGQGRGTQYF. CDR3 coding DNA: TGTGCCAGCAGTTTCATGGGACAGGGGAGAGGGACCCAGTACTTC.

The chain is built from TRBV19 and TRBJ1-3; TRBD1 aligns across 7 bases. After removal of 2 bases from V and 0 bases from J, the junction contained 22 bases not matched to a gene. In germline, CDR1 is LNHDA, CDR2 SQIVND (reference sequence). The CDR3 is 22 residues long. In nucleotides, the CDR3 is TGTGCCAGTAGTATACATCTCTGGCCGGACAGGATCGTCTTCGACTCTGGAAACACCATATATTTT. This sequence encodes CASSIHLWPDRIVFDSGNTIYF.

Concerning this clonotype: A much larger clone lies a single base off, so this may be a read error. The DNA of the CDR3 is TGCAGCTTTGGTCACCTATCCAGAGATACGCAGTATTTT. This gives the protein CSFGHLSRDTQYF. The chain couples TRBV29-1 to TRBJ2-3; D unclear. The germline gives CDR1 SQVTM, CDR2 ANQGSEA. The CDR3 is 13 amino acids. V gave up 8 bases and J gave up 5 bases, with 17 bases separating them.

This clonotype was counted ten times or more. The chain links TRBV18 to TRBJ2-1, with 12 bases fitting TRBD2. The V and J ends lost 8 bases and 8 bases, in that order; junction bases with no gene match: 4. The CDR3 totals 13 residues. Germline lookup yields CDR1 KGHSH and CDR2 LQKENI. Here the CDR3 DNA reads TGTGCCAGCGAGACTAGCGGGAGCGATGAGCAGTTCTTC. It is translated as CASETSGSDEQFF.

The chain couples TRBV20-1 to TRBJ2-1; 7 bases align to TRBD1. Germline-derived CDR1 and CDR2 are DFQATT and SNEGSKA (reference sequence). V lost 7 bases, J lost 4 bases, and 10 bases stayed unmatched. This CDR3 has 14 amino acids. As DNA, the CDR3 is TGCAGTGGCCAGACAGGGACGAGTTACAATGAGCAGTTCTTC. It yields the protein CSGQTGTSYNEQFF.

This clonotype was observed a handful of times. The chain links TRBV12-3 or TRBV12-4 to TRBJ2-7; D gene ambiguous. V shed 6 bases and J shed 0 bases, with 9 bases lying between them. CDR3 length: 13 amino acids. The CDR3 sequence: CASSQESSYEQYF. Written as DNA, the CDR3 is TGTGCCAGCAGCCAGGAAAGCTCCTACGAGCAGTACTTC.

This clonotype was counted at least ten times. This chain uses TRBV4-1 with TRBJ2-2; a possible D gene is TRBD2 (5 bases). Germline CDR1 is MGHRA and CDR2 is YSYEKL. V shed 3 bases and J shed 4 bases, with 15 bases lying between them. This CDR3 is built from 16 residues. DNA of the CDR3: TGCGCCAGCAGCCAGCCGGGAAGGCGCCTCACCGGGGAGCTGTTTTTT. It is translated as CASSQPGRRLTGELFF.

As regards this clonotype: A much larger clone lies a single base off, so this may be a read error. The rearrangement uses TRBV5-4 and TRBJ1-1; D remains unclear. V was cut by 0 bases and J by 4 bases, with 10 bases left in between. Germline CDR1 is SGHNT and CDR2 is YYREEE (reference sequence). The length of the CDR3 is 14 residues. CDR3 sequence (DNA): TGTGCCAGCAGCTTGGTTAGTGGGCCCACTGAAGCTTTCTTT. Protein: CASSLVSGPTEAFF.

As concerns this clonotype: Being one base from a much bigger clone, this may be a read error. The V call is TRBV7-6, the J call TRBJ1-5, with D unresolved. The length of the CDR3 is 13 residues. Germline V gene lookup returns CDR1 SGHVS and CDR2 FNYEAQ. CDR3 nucleotides: TGTGCCAGCAGCTTAGAGGAGGGTCAGCCCCGGCATTTT. Translation: CASSLEEGQPRHF.